The rows below give T cell receptor beta chains drawn from one sample of a study of cytomegalovirus exposure and HLA in healthy donors. TCRdb keeps only in-frame clones here, not all; method: immunoSEQ multiplex PCR. The table has about 73,000 clones, around 90% seen once. The sequencing sample was made of PBMCs. These receptors were taken from a woman aged 18 to 35 in good health and CMV-seropositive. CDR3s include the opening cysteine and the closing phenylalanine or tryptophan. A D gene is named only where the DNA matches it firmly. Size is omitted from some rows. Given values are once, few, many or a class for expanded clones.

clone_size	d_call	v_call	j_call	cdr3_aa	cdr3_nt
.	.	TRBV5-1	TRBJ1-2	CASSSETGPLGGYTF	TGCGCCAGCAGCTCGGAGACAGGCCCCTTAGGGGGCTACACCTTC
.	.	TRBV29-1	TRBJ1-2	CSVEAGDRNYGYTF	TGCAGCGTTGAAGCAGGGGACCGCAACTATGGCTACACCTTC
.	.	TRBV6-1	TRBJ2-7	CASDTAYEQYF	TGTGCCTCGGACACCGCCTACGAGCAGTACTTC
.	TRBD1	TRBV6-1	TRBJ2-3	CASSERQGGTDTQYF	TGTGCCAGCAGTGAAAGACAGGGGGGAACAGATACGCAGTATTTT
.	.	TRBV18	TRBJ2-5	CASSPIPSKETQYF	TGTGCCAGCTCACCAATACCTAGCAAAGAGACCCAGTACTTC
.	.	TRBV19	TRBJ1-3	CASSITGGTGNTIYF	TGTGCCAGTAGTATTACGGGGGGCACTGGAAACACCATATATTTT
.	.	TRBV11-3	TRBJ2-1	CASSPRTANGNEQFF	TGTGCCAGCAGCCCAAGGACAGCCAACGGCAATGAGCAGTTCTTC
.	TRBD1	TRBV9	TRBJ2-7	CASSTRTGLPLGEQYF	TGTGCCAGCAGCACCCGGACAGGGCTCCCCCTCGGGGAGCAGTACTTC
.	TRBD1	TRBV30	TRBJ1-4	CAWSGGQGVIREKLFF	TGTGCCTGGAGTGGGGGCCAGGGGGTTATCCGGGAAAAACTGTTTTTT
.	TRBD1	TRBV6-5	TRBJ2-7	CASSYSGTGGYEQYF	TGTGCCAGCAGTTATTCGGGGACAGGGGGCTACGAGCAGTACTTC
few	TRBD1	TRBV2	TRBJ2-1	CASRTLGTGNEQFF	TGTGCCAGCAGGACTCTAGGGACAGGCAATGAGCAGTTCTTC
.	.	TRBV9	TRBJ2-6	CASSSRGPDSGANVLTF	TGTGCCAGCAGCTCCAGGGGCCCCGATTCTGGGGCCAACGTCCTGACTTTC
.	TRBD1	TRBV7-9	TRBJ1-5	CASSLGGQVGYNQPQHF	TGTGCCAGCAGCTTAGGAGGACAGGTCGGATACAATCAGCCCCAGCATTTT
.	.	TRBV7-8	TRBJ1-2	CASSLDSWASSEGYTF	TGTGCCAGCAGCTTAGATAGTTGGGCCTCCTCAGAGGGCTACACCTTC
.	TRBD1	TRBV29-1	TRBJ2-4	CSVTGSVAEIQYF	TGCAGCGTGACAGGGTCGGTAGCAGAGATTCAGTACTTC
.	.	TRBV19	TRBJ1-5	CASSRDKYNQPQHF	TGTGCCAGTAGCCGGGATAAGTACAATCAGCCCCAGCATTTT
.	TRBD2	TRBV5-5	TRBJ2-7	CASSRPGGYEQYF	TGTGCCAGCAGCCGCCCGGGGGGATACGAGCAGTACTTC